This record looks at one TCR beta chain sequence and its context. This record comes from a study of blood T cell repertoires in COVID-19. Under the authors' procedure: Counts of nucleated cells, estimated from reference gene primer amplification, were obtained. Profiling relied on immunoSEQ multiplex PCR, and the TCRdb table lists in-frame clones only, not all of them. V and J calls and clone size are as listed in that table; D and trimming were resolved from the DNA. Among tens of thousands of clones listed, about 90% were seen once. This CDR3 has 15 amino acids. Trimming took off 5 bases at V and 0 bases at J, with 13 bases between the two ends. The germline gives CDR1 MRHNA, CDR2 SNTAGT.

The source of this sequence is a man older than 75 in a cohort sampled during active COVID-19. The sample consisted of peripheral blood. V and J are TRBV6-4 and TRBJ1-1; D is possibly TRBD1 (5 bases). The CDR3 DNA reads as TGTGCCAGCAGTAGGAGTTCCAGGGTGAACACTGAAGCTTTCTTT. Amino acid sequence: CASSRSSRVNTEAFF.